A selection of T cell receptor beta chains follows, all from one sample in a study of blood T cell repertoires in COVID-19. The assay was immunoSEQ multiplex PCR, and TCRdb's table has in-frame clones only and misses some. The data contain roughly 140,000 clones, about four fifths of them seen just once; the ten biggest clones take up 2.2%. Sequencing was performed on peripheral blood. The receptors stem from an older man with acute or convalescent COVID-19. The CDR3 runs from the conserved cysteine through the conserved F or W.

v_gene	j_gene	CDR3aa
TRBV6-5	TRBJ2-3	CASSNGLGSTDTQYF
TRBV6-5	TRBJ1-3	CASTNEGLSGNTIYF
TRBV6-5	TRBJ1-1	CASSRGDSAEAFF
TRBV18	TRBJ1-6	CASSLQADNSPLHF
TRBV10-1	TRBJ2-1	CARFTRGSFYNEQFF
TRBV11-2	TRBJ2-1	CASRTAGLSYNEQFF
TRBV7-9	TRBJ2-7	CASRRDIGGHEQYF
TRBV6-5	TRBJ2-7	CASRPSGSSYEQYF
TRBV13	TRBJ2-2	CATKPSSGGNTGELFF
TRBV5-6	TRBJ2-7	CASSRPLAGPYEQYF
TRBV28	TRBJ1-6	CASTSTTSSYNSPLHF
TRBV12-3/TRBV12-4	TRBJ1-4	CATQTMSGEKLFF
TRBV5-1	TRBJ2-3	CASSEPGGDTQYF
TRBV18	TRBJ1-4	CASSPSLTGTSPANEKLFF
TRBV5-4	TRBJ2-2	CASSSRQGTIGELFF
TRBV27	TRBJ2-2	CASRAGGELVSGELFF
TRBV7-9	TRBJ1-2	CASSLGTGYGYTF
TRBV7-9	TRBJ1-1	CASSSRQVLNTEAFF
TRBV6-5	TRBJ1-1	CASSRQGAQTEAFF
TRBV19	TRBJ2-2	CASSISRVTGELFF
TRBV9	TRBJ1-3	CASSVGGDSRSGNTIYF
TRBV3-1/TRBV3-2	TRBJ1-1	CASSQAGVKTEAFF
TRBV5-1	TRBJ2-5	CASSLGGRAQETQYF
TRBV7-6	TRBJ1-1	CASSLQGNTEAFF
TRBV14	TRBJ1-2	CASSHDMAYGYTF
TRBV6-1	TRBJ2-3	CASSEFGANSGRASSDTQYF
TRBV2	TRBJ1-1	CASSSPGGASNTEAFF
TRBV9	TRBJ2-1	CASSPVSGNNEQFF
TRBV5-1	TRBJ1-4	CASSSPVDEKLFF
TRBV11-2	TRBJ2-2	CASSSNRRDTGELFF
TRBV6-6	TRBJ2-1	CASSYSRGGAYEQFF
TRBV2	TRBJ1-2	CASLEGHGNYGYTF
TRBV15	TRBJ1-1	CATSRPLQGPEAFF
TRBV7-8	TRBJ1-2	CASSLSTPTGALRGYTF
TRBV28	TRBJ1-1	CASRDMNTEAFF
TRBV4-1	TRBJ2-2	CASSQGLADTGELFF
TRBV11-2	TRBJ2-7	CASSLIGGRRDEQYF
TRBV6-2/TRBV6-3	TRBJ2-2	CASSPQVTGYTGELFF
TRBV7-8	TRBJ2-1	CASSLVRAGEANNEQFF
TRBV5-1	TRBJ2-5	CASSWDIQETQYF
TRBV20-1	TRBJ1-3	CSARSLDTIYF
TRBV3-1/TRBV3-2	TRBJ2-7	CASSPRTGGSRFSYEQYF
TRBV5-1	TRBJ1-2	CASSLVSGTDYGYTF
TRBV7-8	TRBJ1-2	CASSPRDRGDYGYTF
TRBV27	TRBJ2-5	CASSSQGGLTQYF
TRBV29-1	TRBJ2-7	CSVRGASYEQYF
TRBV23-1	TRBJ2-4	CASSQPTGGEKNIQYF
TRBV4-2	TRBJ2-3	CASTYTLFGLGGSTDTDTQYF
TRBV5-1	TRBJ2-6	CASSLGQLSGANVLTF
TRBV23-1	TRBJ2-5	CASSLSPGTGKETQYF
TRBV10-3	TRBJ1-1	CAISIQGEEAEAFF
TRBV5-6	TRBJ1-4	CASSRRGTDNEKLFF
TRBV7-8	TRBJ1-1	CASSLTGQNTEAFF
TRBV28	TRBJ2-5	CASSLGGEETQYF
TRBV19	TRBJ1-2	CATAPQDKNYGYTF
TRBV19	TRBJ1-5	CASSGDRAPPQQPQHF
TRBV5-1	TRBJ1-6	CASSWDRDTGSPLHF
TRBV9	TRBJ2-2	CASMPSGTNTGELFF
TRBV2	TRBJ2-7	CASSVSGTGSVQYF